These T cell receptor beta chains were read from a single sample in a study of blood T cells in healthy people across ages. TCRdb fed the 5' RACE reads into MiXCR, producing one record per CDR3 protein. The table includes around 1,000,000 distinct CDR3 sequences, 30% to 40% detected once. Sequenced input: blood. Receptor source: a man younger than 35 in good health. CDR3s include the opening cysteine and the closing phenylalanine or tryptophan. The D gene is left open where the match is weak. Where a row states a size, it is once, few, many or the class of an expanded clone; other rows omit it.

j_call d_call cdr3_length clone_size v_call cdr3_aa cdr3_nt
TRBJ2-1 TRBD2 15 NA TRBV7-9 CASITSGASYNEQFF TGTGCCAGCATTACTAGCGGAGCGTCCTACAATGAGCAGTTCTTC
TRBJ1-6 NA 17 few TRBV6-1 CASSELPANSYNSPLHF TGTGCCAGCAGTGAACTACCAGCTAACTCCTATAATTCACCCCTCCACTTT
TRBJ2-1 TRBD1 17 few TRBV14 CASSQVASRGLYNEQFF TGTGCCAGCAGCCAAGTTGCGTCCAGGGGGCTCTACAATGAGCAGTTCTTC
TRBJ1-1 NA 15 once TRBV2 CASSELGAANTEAFF TGTGCCAGCAGTGAATTAGGGGCAGCGAACACTGAAGCTTTCTTT
TRBJ1-2 TRBD1 14 few TRBV18 CASSATGAIGGYTF TGTGCCAGCTCAGCGACAGGGGCCATTGGTGGCTACACCTTC
TRBJ2-3 NA 14 few TRBV7-9 CASSPAGNVDTQYF TGTGCCAGCAGCCCCGCGGGCAACGTAGATACGCAGTATTTT
TRBJ1-1 TRBD1 14 few TRBV29-1 CSVSGRQGNTEAFF TGCAGCGTCTCGGGGAGACAGGGGAACACTGAAGCTTTCTTT
TRBJ2-7 NA 15 NA TRBV20-1 CSARGTGKTDYEQYF TGCAGTGCTAGAGGAACAGGGAAGACCGACTACGAGCAGTACTTC
TRBJ2-7 NA 12 few TRBV29-1 CSVLGQNYEQYF TGCAGCGTCCTGGGGCAAAACTACGAGCAGTACTTC
TRBJ2-7 NA 13 few TRBV7-3 CASSLSKEYEQYF TGTGCCAGCAGCTTAAGTAAGGAGTACGAGCAGTACTTC
TRBJ2-1 NA 15 few TRBV6-5 CASSPGRGPVNEQFF TGTGCCAGCAGTCCCGGACGGGGACCCGTCAATGAGCAGTTCTTC
TRBJ2-5 TRBD2 17 NA TRBV5-1 CASSLGTAGAVAETQYF TGCGCCAGCAGCTTGGGGACGGCGGGAGCGGTTGCAGAGACCCAGTACTTC
TRBJ2-3 TRBD2 15 few TRBV9 CASSIAGREGDTQYF TGTGCCAGCAGCATAGCGGGTCGTGAGGGAGATACGCAGTATTTT
TRBJ1-6 NA 17 NA TRBV9 CASSVGAGPAYNSPLHF TGTGCCAGCAGCGTTGGGGCAGGGCCTGCCTATAATTCACCCCTCCACTTT
TRBJ2-2 NA 13 NA TRBV6-6 CASSRLEAGELFF TGTGCCAGCAGCCGACTTGAGGCCGGGGAGCTGTTTTTT
TRBJ1-1 TRBD1 14 few TRBV12-3/TRBV12-4 CASSLDRGPGEAFF TGTGCCAGCAGTTTAGATAGGGGGCCCGGTGAAGCTTTCTTT
TRBJ1-2 NA 14 NA TRBV25-1 CASSEYRENYGYTF TGTGCCAGCAGTGAATACAGAGAGAACTATGGCTACACCTTC
TRBJ2-1 NA 14 NA TRBV6-2/TRBV6-3 CASSSLREIRGQFF TGTGCCAGCAGCTCCCTCCGTGAAATCAGGGGGCAGTTCTTC
TRBJ1-1 NA 12 NA TRBV7-2 CTSSMGVSEAFF TGTACCAGCAGCATGGGGGTTTCTGAAGCTTTCTTT
TRBJ2-7 NA 11 NA TRBV28 CVSSLSHEQYF TGTGTCAGCAGTTTAAGCCACGAGCAGTACTTC
TRBJ1-6 NA 14 few TRBV5-8 CASSTRTGNSPLHF TGTGCCAGCAGCACCCGGACGGGAAATTCACCCCTCCACTTT
TRBJ2-1 NA 16 NA TRBV18 CASSPETGENLNEQFF TGTGCCAGCTCACCTGAGACGGGGGAAAACCTCAATGAGCAGTTCTTC
TRBJ1-6 NA 13 NA TRBV5-1 CASRGSGPSPLHF TGCGCCAGCAGAGGATCAGGGCCCTCACCCCTCCACTTT
TRBJ1-2 TRBD1 14 NA TRBV6-2/TRBV6-3 CASSSTQGIYGYTF TGTGCCAGCAGTTCCACACAGGGGATCTATGGCTACACCTTC
TRBJ1-5 TRBD1 16 NA TRBV20-1 CSAPHTRGFENQPQHF TGCAGTGCTCCGCACACCAGGGGGTTTGAAAATCAGCCCCAGCATTTT
TRBJ2-1 NA 14 many TRBV4-3 CASSQDSSPTGQFF TGCGCCAGCAGCCAAGATTCTTCCCCGACAGGGCAGTTCTTC
TRBJ2-3 NA 14 few TRBV5-4 CASSQKRTDDSQYF TGTGCCAGCAGCCAAAAACGGACAGACGATTCCCAGTATTTT
TRBJ1-5 NA 16 NA TRBV4-1 CASSQDGGMSNQPQHF TGCGCCAGCAGCCAAGATGGGGGGATGAGCAATCAGCCCCAGCATTTT
TRBJ1-4 NA 15 NA TRBV7-2 CASSLGGAGNEKLFF TGTGCCAGCAGCTTAGGAGGGGCCGGTAATGAAAAACTGTTTTTT
TRBJ1-5 NA 17 NA TRBV4-1 CASSLGPKSSSNQPQHF TGCGCCAGCAGCTTGGGGCCTAAGAGCTCTAGCAATCAGCCCCAGCATTTT
TRBJ1-5 NA 13 NA TRBV6-2/TRBV6-3 CAARDTQNQPQHF TGTGCGGCCAGGGATACCCAGAATCAGCCCCAGCATTTT
TRBJ1-1 NA 14 many TRBV20-1 CSASESGVNTEAFF TGCAGTGCTAGTGAGAGTGGTGTGAACACTGAAGCTTTCTTT
TRBJ1-2 TRBD1 13 NA TRBV29-1 CSVRQGQNYGYTF TGCAGCGTAAGACAGGGACAAAACTATGGCTACACCTTC
TRBJ1-5 NA 16 few TRBV12-3/TRBV12-4 CASSFGPGREYQPQHF TGTGCCAGCAGTTTTGGGCCGGGCAGGGAATATCAGCCCCAGCATTTT
TRBJ2-1 NA 13 few TRBV10-3 CATVVGVFDEQFF TGTGCCACCGTCGTGGGGGTCTTCGATGAGCAGTTCTTC
TRBJ1-6 NA 13 few TRBV6-5 CASSYNRVKGLHF TGTGCCAGCAGTTACAACAGGGTTAAGGGCCTCCACTTT
TRBJ1-5 NA 15 NA TRBV6-1 CASSERRGGNQPQHF TGTGCCAGCAGTGAAAGAAGGGGAGGCAATCAGCCCCAGCATTTT
TRBJ2-6 NA 13 few TRBV12-3/TRBV12-4 CASSSPGANVLTF TGTGCCAGCAGCTCTCCCGGGGCCAACGTCCTGACTTTC
TRBJ2-5 NA 17 NA TRBV6-1 CASSPLSGAREKETQYF TGTGCCAGCAGTCCACTTAGTGGAGCGCGGGAAAAAGAGACCCAGTACTTC
TRBJ2-7 TRBD1 15 few TRBV6-2/TRBV6-3 CASSQIGQGFREQYF TGTGCCAGCAGTCAAATCGGACAGGGTTTTCGCGAGCAGTACTTC
TRBJ2-3 NA 16 few TRBV28 CASSTRRFLSTDTQYF TGTGCCAGCAGTACACGGCGTTTTCTTAGCACAGATACGCAGTATTTT
TRBJ2-7 TRBD2 15 NA TRBV4-2 CASRLGLAGDYEQYF TGTGCCAGCAGACTGGGACTAGCGGGGGACTACGAGCAGTACTTC
TRBJ2-2 TRBD1 16 NA TRBV11-2 CASSLSPGGFGGELFF TGTGCCAGCAGCTTATCTCCAGGGGGCTTTGGCGGGGAGCTGTTTTTT